This is a list of T cell receptor beta chains from one sample in a study of T cell responses to AZD1222 COVID-19 vaccine. Only in-frame clones appear in the TCRdb table, and some are missing; sequencing was by immunoSEQ multiplex PCR. The sample yields about 150,000 clones, roughly 89% seen once. The source was peripheral blood, collected on day 0 of AZD1222 vaccination. The receptors come from an adult in good health. Both conserved end residues are part of each CDR3. D genes are given only for firm matches. A clone size is listed for some rows: how often the clone was seen (once, few, many), or a class if it is expanded.

CDR3	DNA	J	D	size	V
CASSLGLGRANSPLHF	TGTGCCAGCAGTTTGGGACTCGGACGGGCTAATTCACCCCTCCACTTT	TRBJ1-6	-	-	TRBV27
CASSIGGAGGPRTQYF	TGTGCCAGTAGTATAGGCGGAGCGGGAGGGCCGAGGACCCAGTACTTC	TRBJ2-5	TRBD2	-	TRBV19
CASSYTLNTEAFF	TGTGCCAGCAGCTACACACTGAACACTGAAGCTTTCTTT	TRBJ1-1	-	-	TRBV11-3
CASSYETGGPQQFF	TGTGCCAGCAGTTACGAGACGGGGGGCCCCCAGCAGTTCTTC	TRBJ2-1	-	once	TRBV6-5
CASSLGGGRNQPQHF	TGTGCCAGCAGCCTGGGAGGGGGGCGCAATCAGCCCCAGCATTTT	TRBJ1-5	-	-	TRBV5-4
CASSLSAGRGETQYF	TGTGCCAGCAGCTTATCCGCGGGGCGGGGGGAGACCCAGTACTTC	TRBJ2-5	TRBD2	once	TRBV13
CASSSRSSRGEQYF	TGTGCCAGTAGTAGTCGGTCCTCCCGGGGCGAGCAGTACTTC	TRBJ2-7	-	-	TRBV19
CASSLGNSPYGYTF	TGTGCCAGCAGCTTGGGGAACAGCCCCTATGGCTACACCTTC	TRBJ1-2	-	once	TRBV5-4
CASSPGFASYNSPLHF	TGTGCCAGCAGCCCTGGGTTCGCCTCCTATAATTCACCCCTCCACTTT	TRBJ1-6	-	-	TRBV11-2
CASSQGDTEAFF	TGTGCCAGCAGCCAGGGGGACACTGAAGCTTTCTTT	TRBJ1-1	-	-	TRBV3-1/TRBV3-2
CASSPDSGNTIYF	TGTGCCAGCAGCCCGGACTCTGGAAACACCATATATTTT	TRBJ1-3	-	-	TRBV12-3/TRBV12-4
CASSLGQPNSGNTIYF	TGTGCCAGCAGCTTGGGACAGCCAAACTCTGGAAACACCATATATTTT	TRBJ1-3	TRBD1	-	TRBV7-9
CASSLGAWSSYNEQFF	TGCGCCAGCAGCTTGGGGGCATGGAGCTCCTACAATGAGCAGTTCTTC	TRBJ2-1	-	-	TRBV5-1
CASSLGNPVGASGNTIYF	TGTGCCAGCAGCTTGGGCAACCCGGTGGGGGCGTCGGGAAACACCATATATTTT	TRBJ1-3	-	-	TRBV5-8
CASSIVANSYNEQFF	TGCGCCAGCAGCATTGTAGCGAACTCCTACAATGAGCAGTTCTTC	TRBJ2-1	-	-	TRBV5-1
CASSQADREGGELFF	TGCGCCAGCAGCCAAGCGGACAGGGAAGGCGGGGAGCTGTTTTTT	TRBJ2-2	TRBD1	-	TRBV4-1
CASSSGTASMANEKLFF	TGCGCCAGCAGCTCGGGGACCGCTTCCATGGCTAATGAAAAACTGTTTTTT	TRBJ1-4	-	-	TRBV5-1
CASQPGRSSTDTQYF	TGCGCCAGCCAGCCAGGCAGATCTAGCACAGATACGCAGTATTTT	TRBJ2-3	-	-	TRBV5-1
CASSLSATGIGFTEAFF	TGTGCCAGCAGCTTAAGCGCGACAGGGATTGGGTTCACTGAAGCTTTCTTT	TRBJ1-1	TRBD1	-	TRBV7-8
CASSLVAAQGSQPQHF	TGTGCCAGCAGCTTAGTGGCAGCGCAGGGAAGCCAGCCCCAGCATTTT	TRBJ1-5	-	-	TRBV7-8
CASSQARAAQSTNEKLLRLFF	TGTGCCAGCAGCCAGGCCCGAGCCGCACAATCAACTAATGAAAAACTGTTACGACTGTTTTTT	TRBJ1-4	-	-	TRBV14
CASSDRGLNTGELFF	TGTGCCAGCTCCGACAGGGGCCTGAACACCGGGGAGCTGTTTTTT	TRBJ2-2	TRBD1	-	TRBV18
CASSRQGIVAGELFF	TGTGCCAGCAGTAGACAGGGTATCGTCGCCGGGGAGCTGTTTTTT	TRBJ2-2	TRBD1	-	TRBV6-5
CASSRDRSETQYF	TGTGCCAGCAGCCGGGACAGGTCAGAGACCCAGTACTTC	TRBJ2-5	TRBD1	-	TRBV11-2
CASSFRGGGTEAFF	TGTGCCAGCAGTTTCAGAGGGGGAGGCACTGAAGCTTTCTTT	TRBJ1-1	-	-	TRBV6-5
CASSETGFYEQYF	TGCGCCAGCAGTGAGACAGGGTTCTACGAGCAGTACTTC	TRBJ2-7	-	-	TRBV10-2
CASSNGQGAAGNTIYF	TGTGCCAGTAGTAACGGACAGGGGGCGGCCGGAAACACCATATATTTT	TRBJ1-3	TRBD1	-	TRBV19
CASSQGQRWGRLDTQYF	TGTGCCAGCAGCCAAGGACAAAGGTGGGGGCGCCTAGATACGCAGTATTTT	TRBJ2-3	-	-	TRBV14
CASSRPSTSGRARYEQYF	TGCGCCAGCAGCCGCCCATCGACTAGCGGGAGGGCCCGATACGAGCAGTACTTC	TRBJ2-7	TRBD2	once	TRBV5-1
CASSLAGRTLSPQHF	TGTGCCAGCAGCTTAGCGGGGCGGACTCTATCGCCCCAGCATTTT	TRBJ1-5	-	-	TRBV7-8
CASTPRGVTNYGYTF	TGTGCCAGCACCCCTCGGGGGGTGACTAACTATGGCTACACCTTC	TRBJ1-2	-	few	TRBV28
CASSQDNLGGGNIQYF	TGCGCCAGCAGCCAAGATAACCTCGGAGGGGGGAACATTCAGTACTTC	TRBJ2-4	-	-	TRBV4-1
CASSSRNSGTSGRGNEQFF	TGTGCCAGCAGTTCCCGAAACTCCGGGACTAGCGGGAGAGGGAATGAGCAGTTCTTC	TRBJ2-1	TRBD2	-	TRBV27
CASSRGASGPFNIQYF	TGTGCCAGCAGCCGGGGGGCTAGCGGCCCCTTTAACATTCAGTACTTC	TRBJ2-4	-	-	TRBV3-1/TRBV3-2
CASRFGQSYNEQFF	TGTGCCAGCAGATTCGGACAGAGTTACAATGAGCAGTTCTTC	TRBJ2-1	-	-	TRBV11-2
CASSPGTEDSNQPQHF	TGTGCCAGCAGCCCAGGGACGGAAGATAGCAATCAGCCCCAGCATTTT	TRBJ1-5	-	-	TRBV7-8
CATSESGATSTDTQYF	TGTGCCACCAGTGAGTCGGGGGCTACCAGCACAGATACGCAGTATTTT	TRBJ2-3	-	once	TRBV24-1
CASSLPPESRGVLSNQPQHF	TGTGCCAGCTCACTCCCCCCCGAATCTAGGGGGGTCCTTAGCAATCAGCCCCAGCATTTT	TRBJ1-5	-	few	TRBV18
CASSRAQESSYNEQFF	TGTGCCAGCAGCCGCGCACAGGAGAGCTCCTACAATGAGCAGTTCTTC	TRBJ2-1	-	-	TRBV21-1
CASSPSRTRSYYNEQFF	TGTGCCAGCAGTCCCTCTCGGACAAGGAGCTACTACAATGAGCAGTTCTTC	TRBJ2-1	-	-	TRBV6-2/TRBV6-3
CASSHHTDTQYF	TGTGCCAGCAGCCACCACACAGATACGCAGTATTTT	TRBJ2-3	-	-	TRBV3-1/TRBV3-2
CASSLVPAGIQETQYF	TGCGCCAGCAGCTTGGTGCCGGCGGGGATCCAAGAGACCCAGTACTTC	TRBJ2-5	-	-	TRBV5-1
CASSLQNTEAFF	TGCGCCAGCAGCTTACAGAACACTGAAGCTTTCTTT	TRBJ1-1	-	-	TRBV5-1
CASSKQSYEQYF	TGTGCCAGCAGTAAACAGAGCTACGAGCAGTACTTC	TRBJ2-7	-	-	TRBV2
CASSRQRDGAQYF	TGTGCCAGCAGCCGCCAAAGGGACGGTGCCCAGTACTTC	TRBJ2-5	-	-	TRBV3-1/TRBV3-2
CASARKPSTGTGKDTQYF	TGTGCTAGCGCCCGTAAACCTTCCACCGGGACAGGGAAAGATACGCAGTATTTT	TRBJ2-3	TRBD1	-	TRBV12-5
CASSQMGTDLAKNIQYF	TGCGCCAGCAGCCAGATGGGGACAGATCTAGCCAAAAACATTCAGTACTTC	TRBJ2-4	TRBD1	-	TRBV4-1
CASSSRTRGTNYGYTF	TGTGCCAGCAGCTCCAGGACGAGGGGCACTAACTATGGCTACACCTTC	TRBJ1-2	-	-	TRBV3-1/TRBV3-2
CASTLTTSTDTQYF	TGTGCCAGCACCTTGACGACTAGCACAGATACGCAGTATTTT	TRBJ2-3	-	-	TRBV6-5
CASSEGTGGGNTIYF	TGTGCCAGCAGTGAGGGGACAGGCGGTGGAAACACCATATATTTT	TRBJ1-3	TRBD1	-	TRBV2
CASSLSDRGGKTQYF	TGTGCCAGCAGCCTTTCAGACAGGGGAGGAAAGACCCAGTACTTC	TRBJ2-5	TRBD1	-	TRBV3-1/TRBV3-2
CASSPEGGRGYTF	TGTGCCAGCAGCCCTGAGGGAGGTAGAGGCTACACCTTC	TRBJ1-2	-	-	TRBV6-6
CASSQATSSGGKGSDTQYF	TGTGCCAGCAGCCAAGCAACGTCTAGCGGGGGAAAGGGGTCAGATACGCAGTATTTT	TRBJ2-3	TRBD2	few	TRBV4-2
CASSKGGTSSPLHF	TGTGCCAGCAGCAAAGGGGGGACCTCTTCACCCCTCCACTTT	TRBJ1-6	-	-	TRBV7-2
CASSGGGANVLTF	TGCGCCAGCAGTGGTGGAGGGGCCAACGTCCTGACTTTC	TRBJ2-6	-	-	TRBV10-1
CASSYSQGLGTGELFF	TGTGCCAGCAGTTACTCGCAAGGTCTAGGAACCGGGGAGCTGTTTTTT	TRBJ2-2	-	-	TRBV6-5
CASSLARDEETQYF	TGTGCCAGCAGCTTAGCAAGGGACGAAGAGACCCAGTACTTC	TRBJ2-5	-	-	TRBV7-9
CASSTYDPNYGYTF	TGTGCCAGCAGTACCTACGATCCTAACTATGGCTACACCTTC	TRBJ1-2	-	-	TRBV11-2
CASSPLLGHTGELFF	TGTGCCAGCAGCCCCCTTTTGGGACACACCGGGGAGCTGTTTTTT	TRBJ2-2	-	-	TRBV11-2